The rows below give T cell receptor beta chains drawn from one sample of a study of T cell repertoires in aging, cancer and after chemotherapy. One entry per CDR3 protein results from TCRdb running MiXCR on the multiplex PCR reads. The repertoire holds around 9,500 distinct CDR3 sequences, with around half as singletons. Material: blood. These receptors were collected from a human donor in good health. Both conserved end residues are part of each CDR3. The D gene is left open where the match is weak. Not every row has a clone size; where given, it reads once, few, many or a size class.

TRBV27,.,TRBJ2-3,.,CASATFPLSVPGTDTQYF,TGTGCCAGCGCCACCTTCCCCCTTAGCGTCCCTGGGACAGATACGCAGTATTTT
TRBV12-3/TRBV12-4,.,TRBJ1-5,TRBD1,CASSTTGNVPQHF,TGTGCCAGCAGTACGACAGGGAACGTTCCCCAGCATTTT
TRBV15,.,TRBJ2-3,.,CATSRDQDGRDTQYF,TGTGCCACCAGCAGAGATCAGGACGGGCGGGATACGCAGTATTTT
TRBV5-6,few,TRBJ2-5,TRBD2,CASSLASGFQETQYF,TGTGCCAGCAGCTTAGCTAGCGGGTTCCAAGAGACCCAGTACTTC
TRBV19,.,TRBJ2-7,.,CASSIALQGWYEQYF,TGTGCCAGTAGTATAGCGCTACAGGGATGGTACGAGCAGTACTTC
TRBV18,.,TRBJ2-3,.,CASSPGASTDTQYF,TGTGCCAGCTCACCGGGGGCGTCCACAGATACGCAGTATTTT
TRBV30,once,TRBJ2-1,.,CAWSVHGFNEQFF,TGTGCCTGGAGTGTACACGGATTTAATGAGCAGTTCTTC
TRBV19,.,TRBJ1-1,.,CASDIGGNTEAFF,TGTGCCAGTGACATAGGGGGGAACACTGAAGCTTTCTTT
TRBV29-1,few,TRBJ2-1,.,CSVVRGLDYNEQFF,TGCAGCGTTGTGAGGGGGTTAGATTACAATGAGCAGTTCTTC
TRBV27,.,TRBJ1-2,.,CATRLGSNYGYTF,TGTGCCACTCGTTTGGGATCTAACTATGGCTACACCTTC
TRBV14,once,TRBJ1-2,.,CASSQVGGSGYTF,TGTGCCAGCAGCCAAGTTGGGGGCAGTGGCTACACCTTC
TRBV30,.,TRBJ2-5,.,CAWSVLRTQYF,TGTGCCTGGAGTGTACTTAGGACCCAGTACTTC
TRBV24-1,.,TRBJ2-7,.,CATSDPTQGNYEQYF,TGTGCCACCAGTGACCCGACCCAGGGGAACTACGAGCAGTACTTC
TRBV19,few,TRBJ1-4,.,CASSMGTGYEKLFF,TGTGCCAGTAGTATGGGGACGGGCTATGAAAAACTGTTTTTT
TRBV6-5,few,TRBJ2-5,TRBD2,CASSLTSGLGGETQYF,TGTGCCAGCAGTCTGACCTCGGGACTAGGAGGGGAGACCCAGTACTTC
TRBV29-1,few,TRBJ2-7,TRBD1,CSATPMTGSIYEQYF,TGCAGCGCCACCCCAATGACAGGGAGCATCTACGAGCAGTACTTC
TRBV6-6,few,TRBJ2-7,TRBD1,CASSRGQGGLGEQYF,TGTGCCAGCAGTAGGGGACAGGGAGGTTTAGGCGAGCAGTACTTC
TRBV6-5,.,TRBJ2-3,.,CASSPHTRLRTDTQYF,TGTGCCAGCAGTCCTCATACTAGACTACGCACAGATACGCAGTATTTT
TRBV29-1,.,TRBJ2-2,TRBD2,CSAQRGGKTGELFF,TGCAGCGCCCAACGGGGGGGAAAAACCGGGGAGCTGTTTTTT
TRBV7-2,.,TRBJ1-5,.,CASSFGEQPQHF,TGTGCCAGCAGCTTTGGGGAACAGCCCCAGCATTTT
TRBV30,.,TRBJ2-5,.,CASGLSETQYF,TGTGCTTCCGGGTTATCGGAGACCCAGTACTTC
TRBV19,.,TRBJ2-6,.,CATRIRGANVLTF,TGTGCCACCCGTATACGTGGGGCCAACGTCCTGACTTTC
TRBV30,.,TRBJ2-7,.,CAWREEQGGTYEQYF,TGTGCCTGGAGAGAGGAGCAGGGGGGGACCTACGAGCAGTACTTC
TRBV5-1,.,TRBJ2-1,TRBD1,CASSVDRGGEQFF,TGCGCCAGCAGCGTGGACAGGGGCGGTGAGCAGTTCTTC
TRBV30,.,TRBJ2-1,TRBD2,CAWSYRGGREQFF,TGTGCCTGGAGTTATCGGGGGGGCCGTGAGCAGTTCTTC
TRBV19,few,TRBJ1-5,.,CASTLAGPDQPQHF,TGTGCCAGTACACTTGCGGGTCCCGATCAGCCCCAGCATTTT
TRBV6-5,.,TRBJ1-2,TRBD1,CASSYGGGGAGYTF,TGTGCCAGCAGTTACGGGGGAGGGGGCGCCGGCTACACCTTC
TRBV29-1,.,TRBJ2-1,.,CSVGDSRIRGNEQFF,TGCAGCGTTGGAGACAGCCGTATAAGGGGAAATGAGCAGTTCTTC
TRBV27,.,TRBJ2-7,.,CASRRATGYEQYF,TGTGCCAGCAGACGCGCCACGGGCTACGAGCAGTACTTC
TRBV27,.,TRBJ2-3,TRBD2,CARTGLAGGGTDTQYF,TGTGCCAGAACGGGACTAGCGGGGGGGGGAACAGATACGCAGTATTTT
TRBV5-4,.,TRBJ2-3,.,CASNKAGGTDTQYF,TGTGCCAGCAATAAGGCGGGCGGCACAGATACGCAGTATTTT
TRBV30,few,TRBJ2-6,.,CAWSSGANVLTF,TGTGCCTGGAGCTCTGGGGCCAACGTCCTGACTTTC
TRBV5-5,few,TRBJ2-3,.,CASSLVTSSDTQYF,TGTGCCAGCAGCTTGGTCACTAGTTCAGATACGCAGTATTTT
TRBV30,.,TRBJ2-7,.,CAWARRGHEQYF,TGTGCCTGGGCCAGGCGTGGGCACGAGCAGTACTTC
TRBV19,few,TRBJ2-1,TRBD2,CASSPGLAAEQFF,TGTGCCAGTAGCCCGGGGCTAGCGGCCGAGCAGTTCTTC
TRBV30,.,TRBJ1-6,.,CAWSVQVNSPLHF,TGTGCCTGGAGTGTGCAGGTGAATTCACCCCTCCACTTT
TRBV20-1,.,TRBJ1-2,.,CSARGLTHYGYTF,TGCAGTGCTAGAGGGCTGACCCACTATGGCTACACCTTC
TRBV6-4,.,TRBJ2-1,TRBD2,CASSRMGLAAGDEQFF,TGTGCCAGCAGTAGAATGGGACTAGCGGCCGGCGATGAGCAGTTCTTC
TRBV6-2/TRBV6-3,.,TRBJ2-2,.,CASIDSNTGELFF,TGTGCCAGCATCGACAGTAACACCGGGGAGCTGTTTTTT
TRBV6-1,.,TRBJ1-5,TRBD1,CASRPWATGGGGNQPQHF,TGTGCCAGCAGACCTTGGGCTACAGGGGGCGGTGGCAATCAGCCCCAGCATTTT
TRBV5-4,.,TRBJ2-2,TRBD1,CASRDSSGTGYTGELFF,TGTGCCAGCCGCGATTCCTCCGGGACAGGGTACACCGGGGAGCTGTTTTTT
TRBV6-1,.,TRBJ2-2,.,CASTQGSGELFF,TGTGCCAGCACGCAGGGGTCCGGGGAGCTGTTTTTT
TRBV18,.,TRBJ2-7,.,CASSPRGHEQYF,TGTGCCAGCTCACCACGCGGTCACGAGCAGTACTTC
TRBV5-4,.,TRBJ1-5,.,CASSFGGGSNQPQHF,TGTGCCAGCAGCTTCGGGGGGGGGAGCAATCAGCCCCAGCATTTT
TRBV6-5,.,TRBJ2-6,.,CASSYSRSSGANVLTF,TGTGCCAGCAGTTACTCGAGGTCGTCTGGGGCCAACGTCCTGACTTTC
TRBV19,.,TRBJ2-1,.,CASSTRQEQFF,TGTGCCAGTAGTACCCGACAAGAGCAGTTCTTC
TRBV6-1,.,TRBJ1-1,.,CASSDNGDVYSEAFF,TGTGCCAGCAGTGATAATGGGGACGTCTACTCTGAAGCTTTCTTT
TRBV6-5,.,TRBJ1-2,.,CASSLGRDGYGYTF,TGTGCCAGCAGTTTGGGGAGAGATGGTTATGGCTACACCTTC
TRBV6-5,.,TRBJ1-2,.,CASGNRAVYTF,TGTGCCAGCGGGAACAGGGCGGTATACACCTTC
TRBV5-6,.,TRBJ2-7,TRBD1,CASSSVTGVVAYEQYF,TGTGCCAGCAGCTCCGTTACAGGGGTCGTTGCCTACGAGCAGTACTTC
TRBV6-6,few,TRBJ2-7,.,CASSDAMSYEQYF,TGTGCCAGCAGCGACGCAATGTCCTACGAGCAGTACTTC